The following is a T cell receptor beta chain sequence with its context. Its cognate antigen is unknown. The sample belongs to a study of T cell responses to AZD1222 COVID-19 vaccine. The length of the CDR3 is 18 residues. Trimming pared 5 bases from V and 0 bases from J, leaving 22 bases between. Germline-derived CDR1 and CDR2 are MNHEY and SMNVEV (reference sequence). Broader study findings: A mostly white British donor set with more females was recruited, and clonal diversity was possibly underestimated.

The protocol was immunoSEQ multiplex PCR, while the TCRdb copy is restricted to in-frame clones and leaves out a portion. The sample carries about 67,000 clones, approximately 83% recorded once. The clonotype was recovered from an adult who received the AZD1222 COVID-19 vaccine. The V call is TRBV27, the J call TRBJ1-1, with TRBD1 as a possible D gene (6 bases). The source material was peripheral blood, sampled 28 days after the second AZD1222 dose. In DNA, the CDR3 is TGTGCCAGCAGTCCCCCTCGGCAGGGGCTTATCATGAACACTGAAGCTTTCTTT. Translation gives CASSPPRQGLIMNTEAFF.